This T cell receptor beta chain was profiled in a study of cytomegalovirus exposure and HLA in healthy donors. This clone was counted between two and nine times. Its antigen is as yet unknown. This CDR3 is built from 14 residues. The V gene lost 5 bases and the J gene lost 1 base, with 11 bases spanning the gap. The germline V gene encodes CDR1 LNHDA and CDR2 SQIVND (reference sequence). General study results and limits: For most subjects, TCR beta sequences were reported to predict HLA-A and HLA-B alleles with accuracy. In vitro confirmation showed a few CMV-associated chains to be CMV antigen specific.

PCR used 60 Vbeta primers and 13 Jbeta primers. Clones were read by immunoSEQ multiplex PCR, and TCRdb kept only the in-frame ones, dropping some. The sample yields about 150,000 clones, 61% seen once. This clonotype originated in a male donor in good health and CMV-seronegative. The sequencing input was PBMCs. The chain links TRBV19 to TRBJ1-2, with D hard to call. CDR3 nucleotides: TGTGCCAGTAGTCCGAGCGGCAGTAACTATGGCTACACCTTC. Its protein is CASSPSGSNYGYTF.